What follows is one TCR beta chain and its context. What it recognizes is unknown. This same CDR3 is encoded by further DNA sequences in the sample. This entry belongs to a study of T cells after posttransplantation cyclophosphamide. Findings and limits, study-wide: Later blood repertoires were often dominated by clones from the donor CD8+ memory compartment. TRB clonality was highly associated with recipient CMV seropositivity and reactivation. Blood and skin or GI T cell repertoires showed limited TRB overlap.

The germline V gene encodes CDR1 SGHDT and CDR2 YYEEEE. The CDR3 has 17 amino acids. V was pared by 5 bases and J by 0 bases, with 12 bases of the junction left unmatched. Treatment was busulfan-fludarabine conditioning, a marrow graft, and cyclophosphamide on days +3 and +4. Sequencing was performed with immunoSEQ multiplex PCR; in TCRdb, only in-frame clones are kept and a portion is missing. The sample includes about 10,000 clones, approximately 82% of them seen just once. The chain is built from TRBV5-6 and TRBJ2-5, with 8 bases aligning to TRBD2. This material consisted of PBMCs, taken roughly 250 weeks after a stem cell transplant with posttransplant cyclophosphamide. This receptor was identified in a female patient in her thirties or forties who received an allogeneic stem cell transplant from a related donor, was CMV-positive, and had no GVHD. T cells may partly derive from the graft donor. The CDR3 loop is CASSSGTRGGYQETQYF. The CDR3 DNA follows: TGTGCCAGCAGTAGCGGGACTAGGGGAGGGTACCAAGAGACCCAGTACTTC.